A single sample is the source of the 8 T cell receptor beta chains below, sequenced in a study of T cell responses to AZD1222 COVID-19 vaccine. Clones were read by immunoSEQ multiplex PCR, and TCRdb kept only the in-frame ones, dropping some. Seen here are around 47,000 clones, around 80% observed once, and the top ten hold roughly 20%. Sequencing was performed on peripheral blood, taken 28 days after the second dose of the MenACWY control vaccine. These receptors were taken from an adult who received the MenACWY meningococcal vaccine as a control.

The rearrangement links TRBV9 to TRBJ1-4; maybe TRBD1 (5 bases). This CDR3 spans 16 amino acids. Per germline, CDR1 SGDLS and CDR2 YYNGEE. The V end lost 0 bases, the J end lost 6 bases, and 15 bases lay between the germline ends. The CDR3 here is CASSVELRAPHEKLFF. The CDR3 nucleotides read TGTGCCAGCAGCGTAGAGCTCAGGGCCCCTCATGAAAAACTGTTTTTT. Full variable domain (missing parts from reference TRBV9 and TRBJ1-4): DSGVTQTPKHLITATGQRVTLRCSPRSGDLSVYWYQQSLDQGLQFLIQYYNGEERAKGNILERFSAQQFPDLHSELNLSSLELGDSALYFCASSVELRAPHEKLFFGSGTQLSVL.

This sequence joins TRBV28 and TRBJ1-1; D remains unclear. V was cut by 5 bases and J by 9 bases, with 16 bases left in between. This CDR3 spans 13 amino acids. Germline values: CDR1 MDHEN, CDR2 SYDVKM. In DNA, the CDR3 is TGTGCCAGCAGTCTCCTACAGAGACGTAAAGCTTTCTTT. This codes for CASSLLQRRKAFF.

A remark on this clone: One end of the junction is discordant with germline, which a read error may explain. CDR3 loop: CASSLEGPPRHF. The CDR3 nucleotides read TGTGCCAGCAGCTTAGAGGGACCGCCGAGACATTTT. The rearrangement links TRBV11-2 to TRBJ2-3, with D possibly being TRBD1 or TRBD2 (5 bases each). Germline V lookup: CDR1 SGHAT, CDR2 FQNNGV. The CDR3 covers 12 residues.

This sequence joins TRBV5-6 and TRBJ1-1, with D uncertain. Germline loops: CDR1 SGHDT, CDR2 YYEEEE. V was shortened by 1 base and J by 0 bases, with 4 bases between the two germline ends. The CDR3 runs 13 residues. The CDR3 DNA follows: TGTGCCAGCAGCTTGCTCCTGAACACTGAAGCTTTCTTT. Translated, it gives CASSLLLNTEAFF.

This chain links TRBV27 with TRBJ1-2; D remains ambiguous. The CDR3 extends over 13 amino acids. Germline lookup yields CDR1 MNHEY and CDR2 SMNVEV (reference sequence). The V and J ends lost 3 bases and 4 bases respectively, with 9 bases between them. The CDR3 DNA is TGTGCCAGCAGTTTTATTGTAGGCTATGGCTACACCTTC. This gives the protein CASSFIVGYGYTF.

This rearrangement joins TRBV5-1 to TRBJ2-3; possibly TRBD2 for D (8 bases). The CDR3 runs to 16 residues. Germline CDR1 reads SGHRS; CDR2 reads YFSETQ. Trimming took off 4 bases at V and 1 base at J, with 16 bases between the two ends. In DNA form, the CDR3 reads TGCGCCAGCAGCCCGGGAGGGGGCGCGGGCACAGATACGCAGTATTTT. This encodes CASSPGGGAGTDTQYF. Complete variable domain (other parts from reference TRBV5-1 and TRBJ2-3): KAGVTQTPRYLIKTRGQQVTLSCSPISGHRSVSWYQQTPGQGLQFLFEYFSETQRNKGNFPGRFSGRQFSNSRSEMNVSTLELGDSALYLCASSPGGGAGTDTQYFGPGTRLTVL.

This clone has only one observation. This chain links TRBV11-2 with TRBJ1-4, with D unclear. Looked up from germline, CDR1 is SGHAT and CDR2 is FQNNGV. Between the trimmed V and J ends, which lost 0 bases and 6 bases, there was a span of 11 bases. The CDR3 spans 15 residues. CDR3 in amino acids: CASSLDRVADEKLFF. The CDR3 coding sequence is TGTGCCAGCAGCTTAGACCGGGTGGCGGATGAAAAACTGTTTTTT. The full variable domain, in which reference TRBV11-2 and TRBJ1-4 provide the parts outside the CDR3, is EAGVAQSPRYKIIEKRQSVAFWCNPISGHATLYWYQQILGQGPKLLIQFQNNGVVDDSQLPKDRFSAERLKGVDSTLKIQPAKLEDSAVYLCASSLDRVADEKLFFGSGTQLSVL.

The rearrangement joins TRBV4-1 to TRBJ1-1; perhaps TRBD1 as D (5 bases). Trimming took 2 bases from V and 4 from J, leaving 11 bases between them. This CDR3 is 14 amino acids long. The V gene's germline CDR1 is MGHRA and CDR2 YSYEKL. The CDR3 DNA is TGCGCCAGCAGCCAATTTGCAGGGACCACTGAAGCTTTCTTT. It codes for CASSQFAGTTEAFF.